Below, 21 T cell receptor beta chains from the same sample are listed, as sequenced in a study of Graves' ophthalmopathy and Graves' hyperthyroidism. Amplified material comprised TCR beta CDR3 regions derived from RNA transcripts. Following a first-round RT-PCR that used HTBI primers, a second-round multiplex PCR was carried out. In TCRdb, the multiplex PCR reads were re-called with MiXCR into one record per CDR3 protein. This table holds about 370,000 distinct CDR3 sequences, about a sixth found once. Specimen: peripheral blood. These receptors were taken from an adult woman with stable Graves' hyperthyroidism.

CDR3 coding DNA: TGTGCCAGCAGTGACTCCCTCGGCCAACCCAATGAGCAGTTCTTC. Amino acid sequence: CASSDSLGQPNEQFF. The genes are TRBV6-4 and TRBJ2-1; D is uncertain. From germline, CDR1 is MRHNA and CDR2 SNTAGT. CDR3 length equals 15 residues. Trimming cost V 0 bases and J 6 bases, with 12 bases left between them.

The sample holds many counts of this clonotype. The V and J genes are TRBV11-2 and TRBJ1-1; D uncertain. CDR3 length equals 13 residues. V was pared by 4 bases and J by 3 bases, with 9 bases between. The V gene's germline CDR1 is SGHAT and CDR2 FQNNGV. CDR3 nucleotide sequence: TGTGCCAGCAGCTATGGGGTGGACACTGAAGCTTTCTTT. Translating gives CASSYGVDTEAFF.

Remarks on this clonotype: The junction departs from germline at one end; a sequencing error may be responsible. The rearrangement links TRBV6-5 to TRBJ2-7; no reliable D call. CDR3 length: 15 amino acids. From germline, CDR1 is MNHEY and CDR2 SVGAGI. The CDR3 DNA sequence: TGTGCCAGCAGTTACTCGCCAGGTCGCTCCTACGGGCAGTACTTC. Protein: CASSYSPGRSYGQYF.

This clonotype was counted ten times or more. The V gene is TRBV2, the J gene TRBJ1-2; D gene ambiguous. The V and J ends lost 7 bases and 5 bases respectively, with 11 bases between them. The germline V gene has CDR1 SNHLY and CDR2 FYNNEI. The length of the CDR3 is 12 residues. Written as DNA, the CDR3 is TGTGCCAGCAATATCGGAGGATATGGCTACACCTTC. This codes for CASNIGGYGYTF.

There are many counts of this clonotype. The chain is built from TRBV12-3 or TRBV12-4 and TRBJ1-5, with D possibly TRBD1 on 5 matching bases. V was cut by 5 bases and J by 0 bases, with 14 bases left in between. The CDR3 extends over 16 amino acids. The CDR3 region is CASSTRGGHSNQPQHF. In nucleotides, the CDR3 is TGTGCCAGCAGTACCCGGGGCGGCCATAGCAATCAGCCCCAGCATTTT.

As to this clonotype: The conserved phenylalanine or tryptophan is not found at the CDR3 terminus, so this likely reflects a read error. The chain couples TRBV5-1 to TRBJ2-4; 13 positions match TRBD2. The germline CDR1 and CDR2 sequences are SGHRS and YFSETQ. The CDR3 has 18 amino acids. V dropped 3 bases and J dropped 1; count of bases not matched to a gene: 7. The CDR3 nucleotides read TGCGCCAGCAGCTCAGGACTAGCGGGAGAGGTTGCCAAAAACATTCAGTACTCC. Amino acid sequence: CASSSGLAGEVAKNIQYS.

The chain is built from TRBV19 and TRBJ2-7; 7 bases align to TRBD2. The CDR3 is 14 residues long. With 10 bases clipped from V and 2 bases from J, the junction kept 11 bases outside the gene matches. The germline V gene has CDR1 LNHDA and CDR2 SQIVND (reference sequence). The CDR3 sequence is CATMGGDYPYEQYF. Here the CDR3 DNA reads TGTGCCACTATGGGCGGGGACTACCCCTACGAGCAGTACTTC.

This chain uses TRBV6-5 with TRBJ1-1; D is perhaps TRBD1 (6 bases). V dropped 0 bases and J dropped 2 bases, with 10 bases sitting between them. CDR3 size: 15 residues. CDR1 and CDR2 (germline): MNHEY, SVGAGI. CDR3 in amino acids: CASSYSGGGNTEAFF. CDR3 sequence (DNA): TGTGCCAGCAGTTACTCCGGGGGGGGCAACACTGAAGCTTTCTTT.

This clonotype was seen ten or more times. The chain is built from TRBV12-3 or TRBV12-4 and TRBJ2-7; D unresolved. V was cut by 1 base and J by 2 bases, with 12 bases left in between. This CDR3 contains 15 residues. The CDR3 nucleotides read TGTGCCAGCAGTTTAGGCAGGCATACTACCTACGAGCAGTACTTC. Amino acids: CASSLGRHTTYEQYF.

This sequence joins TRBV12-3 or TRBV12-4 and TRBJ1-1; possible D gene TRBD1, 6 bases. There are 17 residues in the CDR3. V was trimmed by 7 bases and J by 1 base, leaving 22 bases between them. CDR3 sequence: CASTARGWRGGNTEAFF. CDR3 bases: TGTGCCAGCACCGCGAGGGGGTGGAGGGGAGGGAACACTGAAGCTTTCTTT.

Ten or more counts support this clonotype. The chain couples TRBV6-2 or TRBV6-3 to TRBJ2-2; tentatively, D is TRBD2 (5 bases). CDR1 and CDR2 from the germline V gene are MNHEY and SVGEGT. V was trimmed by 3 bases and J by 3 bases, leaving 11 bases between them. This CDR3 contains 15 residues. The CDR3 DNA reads TGTGCCAGCAGTTATGCGGGCTTCGACACCGGGGAGCTGTTTTTT. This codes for CASSYAGFDTGELFF.

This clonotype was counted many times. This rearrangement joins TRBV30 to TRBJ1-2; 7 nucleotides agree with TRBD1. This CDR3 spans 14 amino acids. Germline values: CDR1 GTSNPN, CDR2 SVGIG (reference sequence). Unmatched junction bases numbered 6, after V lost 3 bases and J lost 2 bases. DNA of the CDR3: TGTGCCTGGAGGGGGGACAGCTCCAACTATGGCTACACCTTC. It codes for CAWRGDSSNYGYTF.

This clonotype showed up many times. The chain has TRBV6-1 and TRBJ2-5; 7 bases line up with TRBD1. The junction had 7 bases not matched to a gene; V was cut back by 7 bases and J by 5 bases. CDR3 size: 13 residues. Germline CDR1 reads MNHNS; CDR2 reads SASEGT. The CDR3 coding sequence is TGTGCCAGCACTCGACAGGGATCCGAGACCCAGTACTTC. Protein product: CASTRQGSETQYF.

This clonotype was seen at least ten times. This chain's CDR3 is CASSLDSRYGYTF. CDR3 nucleotides: TGCGCCAGCAGCTTGGACTCCCGTTATGGCTACACCTTC. The chain carries TRBV5-1 and TRBJ1-2, with D unresolved. Trimming stripped 0 bases from V and 5 bases from J, with 8 bases between. Germline-derived CDR1 and CDR2 are SGHRS and YFSETQ. CDR3 size: 13 residues.

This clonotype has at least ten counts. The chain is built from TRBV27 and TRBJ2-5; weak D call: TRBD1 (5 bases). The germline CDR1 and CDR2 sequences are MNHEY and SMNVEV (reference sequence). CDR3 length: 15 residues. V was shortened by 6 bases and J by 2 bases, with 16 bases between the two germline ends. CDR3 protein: CASRQTPDRQETQYF. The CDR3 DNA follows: TGTGCCAGCAGGCAAACACCAGACAGACAAGAGACCCAGTACTTC.

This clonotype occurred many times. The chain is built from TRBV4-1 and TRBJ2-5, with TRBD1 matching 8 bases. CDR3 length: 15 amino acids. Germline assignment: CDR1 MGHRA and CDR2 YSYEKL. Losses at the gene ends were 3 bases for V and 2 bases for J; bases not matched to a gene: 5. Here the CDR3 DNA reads TGCGCCAGCAGCCAGACCAACAGGGGGCAAGAGACCCAGTACTTC. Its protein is CASSQTNRGQETQYF.

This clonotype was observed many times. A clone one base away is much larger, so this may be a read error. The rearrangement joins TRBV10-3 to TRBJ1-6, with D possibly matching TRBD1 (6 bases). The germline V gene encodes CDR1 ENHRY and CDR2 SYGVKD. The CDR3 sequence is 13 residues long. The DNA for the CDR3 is TGTGCCACCCATCCACAGGGATCTTCACACCTCCACTTT. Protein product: CATHPQGSSHLHF.

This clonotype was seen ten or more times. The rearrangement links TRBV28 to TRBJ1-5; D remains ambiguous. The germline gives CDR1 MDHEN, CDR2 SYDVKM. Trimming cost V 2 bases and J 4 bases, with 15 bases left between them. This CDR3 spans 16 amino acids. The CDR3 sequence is CASSLASGRGNQPQHF. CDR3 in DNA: TGTGCCAGCAGTTTAGCGTCCGGTAGAGGAAATCAGCCCCAGCATTTT.

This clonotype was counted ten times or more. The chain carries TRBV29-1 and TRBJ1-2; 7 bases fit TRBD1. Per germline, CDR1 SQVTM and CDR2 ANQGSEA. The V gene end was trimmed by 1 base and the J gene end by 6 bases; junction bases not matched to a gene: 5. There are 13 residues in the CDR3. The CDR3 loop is CSVEGQGTDGYTF. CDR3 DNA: TGCAGCGTTGAAGGTCAAGGGACAGATGGCTACACCTTC.

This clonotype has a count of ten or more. The CDR3 sequence: CASRGVEDGYTF. The CDR3 DNA reads as TGTGCCAGCAGGGGTGTTGAGGATGGCTACACCTTC. The chain couples TRBV12-3 or TRBV12-4 to TRBJ1-2; no reliable D call. V lost 6 bases, J lost 6 bases, and 11 bases lay in between. The CDR3 has 12 residues.

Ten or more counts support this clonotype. CDR3 sequence: CSARDDGRAGGGTEAFF. The CDR3 DNA follows: TGCAGTGCTAGAGATGACGGGCGGGCGGGTGGCGGCACTGAAGCTTTCTTT. This chain uses TRBV20-1 with TRBJ1-1; D uncertain. The CDR3 is made up of 17 amino acids. Trimming removed 0 bases from V and 4 bases from J, with 21 bases in between. CDR1 is DFQATT, CDR2 SNEGSKA, per germline (reference sequence).